Following are 21 T cell receptor beta chains from one sample sequenced in a study of blood T cells in healthy people across ages. The second PCR ran about 7 to 12 cycles with a sample-barcoded 5' primer and J-beta primers. Each CDR3 protein gets one entry after TCRdb re-called the 5' RACE reads with MiXCR. The repertoire includes approximately 1,700,000 distinct CDR3 sequences, around 40% of them detected once, and 23% sits in the top ten. The sample comprised blood. These receptor sequences come from a human donor in good health.

With regard to this clonotype: It may be a read error: a sequence one base away is much more abundant. The rearrangement links TRBV20-1 to TRBJ1-4; 11 bases match TRBD1. This CDR3 region has 16 residues. Looked up from germline, CDR1 is DFQATT and CDR2 is SNEGSKA (reference sequence). This chain's CDR3 is CSARDRTGGKGEKLCF. The CDR3 DNA sequence: TGCAGTGCTAGAGATAGGACAGGGGGCAAAGGTGAAAAACTGTGTTTT.

This chain connects TRBV29-1 to TRBJ1-1; D remains ambiguous. Germline CDR1 and CDR2: SQVTM and ANQGSEA. Trimming stripped 7 bases from V and 6 bases from J, with 9 bases between. The CDR3 covers 10 residues. For the CDR3, the DNA is TGCAGCGGGGCGGGCGCTGAAGCTTTCTTT. Protein sequence: CSGAGAEAFF. Drawing the rest from reference TRBV29-1 and TRBJ1-1, the complete variable domain is SAVISQKPSRDICQRGTSLTIQCQVDSQVTMMFWYRQQPGQSLTLIATANQGSEATYESGFVIDKFPISRPNLTFSTLTVSNMSPEDSSIYLCSGAGAEAFFGQGTRLTVV.

This clonotype turned up a few times. The V call is TRBV20-1, the J call TRBJ2-3; 8 positions match TRBD2. V was pared by 4 bases and J by 5 bases, with 14 bases of the junction left unmatched. Germline V CDR1 and CDR2: DFQATT, SNEGSKA (reference sequence). The CDR3 length is 16 residues. This CDR3 is CSAILVARGGGDTQYF. DNA for the CDR3: TGCAGTGCTATCCTGGTGGCCCGGGGGGGTGGAGATACGCAGTATTTT.

This clonotype was seen a few times. This sequence joins TRBV27 and TRBJ1-4; TRBD1 matches at 7 bases. J was trimmed by 6 bases and V by 5 bases; bases with no gene match: 9. The CDR3 extends over 15 amino acids. Germline-derived CDR1 and CDR2 are MNHEY and SMNVEV (reference sequence). The CDR3 region has the DNA TGTGCCAGCAGTCCTCGACAGGGAGGAGATGAAAAACTGTTTTTT. It codes for CASSPRQGGDEKLFF.

This clonotype has a handful of counts. The chain is built from TRBV6-4 and TRBJ2-7; weak D call: TRBD1 (6 bases). The CDR3 loop spans 16 amino acids. Germline assignment: CDR1 MRHNA and CDR2 SNTAGT. Between the trimmed V and J ends, which lost 7 bases and 2 bases, there was a span of 21 bases. Written as DNA, the CDR3 is TGTGCCAGCACCGGACAGCTACCAATCCCTCCCTACGAGCAGTACTTC. Translating it yields CASTGQLPIPPYEQYF.

The genes are TRBV7-8 and TRBJ2-3; D gene uncertain. This CDR3 comprises 16 residues. V was shortened by 5 bases and J by 1 base, with 16 bases between the two germline ends. Looked up from germline, CDR1 is SGHVS and CDR2 is FQNEAQ. CDR3 coding DNA: TGTGCCAGCAGCCCCGCTCGACTTCCAGGCACAGATACGCAGTATTTT. This codes for CASSPARLPGTDTQYF.

This clonotype was seen only a few times. The chain couples TRBV25-1 to TRBJ2-3; D is unresolved. Germline loops: CDR1 MGHDK, CDR2 SYGVNS. The ends were cut back, 7 bases at V and 5 bases at J, with 13 bases in the middle. The CDR3 is made up of 13 amino acids. The CDR3 spells CASTPWGGDTQYF. The CDR3 region has the DNA TGTGCCAGCACCCCGTGGGGTGGAGATACGCAGTATTTT.

The chain employs TRBV7-2 and TRBJ1-6, with D hard to call. This CDR3 is 16 amino acids long. V was pared by 1 base and J by 8 bases, with 15 bases between. Germline CDR1 SGHTA, CDR2 FQGNSA. CDR3: CASSLVSRSADSPLHF. CDR3 nucleotide sequence: TGTGCCAGCAGCTTAGTAAGTCGGTCCGCTGATTCACCCCTCCACTTT.

This chain joins TRBV7-9 and TRBJ2-5, with unresolved D. Germline-derived CDR1 and CDR2 are SEHNR and FQNEAQ (reference sequence). V was shortened by 1 base and J by 2 bases, with 11 bases between the two germline ends. The CDR3 is 15 residues long. CDR3 DNA sequence: TGTGCCAGCAGCTTAGTTCACGGAATTCAAGAGACCCAGTACTTC. As protein: CASSLVHGIQETQYF.

This clonotype was observed at least ten times. This chain joins TRBV20-1 and TRBJ2-7, with 7 bases that match TRBD2. The CDR3 is made up of 14 amino acids. V lost 0 bases and J lost 0; bases outside the gene matches: 2. Germline V CDR1 and CDR2: DFQATT, SNEGSKA (reference sequence). In DNA form, the CDR3 reads TGCAGTGCTAGAGACAGCGGGGTCTCCTACGAGCAGTACTTC. This gives the protein CSARDSGVSYEQYF.

V usage is TRBV7-3 and J usage is TRBJ2-3; no clear D. With 7 bases removed from V and 0 bases from J, the gap between germline ends came to 14 bases. Germline V lookup: CDR1 SGHTA, CDR2 FQGTGA. The CDR3 length is 15 residues. CDR3 amino acids: CASTEGASSTDTQYF. The CDR3 DNA follows: TGTGCCAGCACCGAAGGAGCCTCTAGCACAGATACGCAGTATTTT.

This clonotype was counted a few times. The V gene is TRBV9, the J gene TRBJ2-5, with D unclear. V gave up 4 bases and J gave up 4 bases, with 11 bases separating them. This CDR3 comprises 13 residues. From germline, CDR1 is SGDLS and CDR2 YYNGEE. CDR3 sequence (DNA): TGTGCCAGCAGCCCTAAGACTGGAGAGACCCAGTACTTC. Residues: CASSPKTGETQYF.

CDR3 DNA sequence: TGCGCCAGCAGCTTCGGTTTAAGGGGCCACATGGGCAATGAGCAGTTCTTC. Its protein product is CASSFGLRGHMGNEQFF. The chain joins TRBV5-1 to TRBJ2-1, with D possibly TRBD1 on 5 matching bases. This CDR3 region has 17 residues. Germline CDR1 SGHRS, CDR2 YFSETQ. V was clipped by 2 bases and J by 6 bases, with 21 bases between them.

This clonotype was observed a few times. The rearrangement links TRBV20-1 to TRBJ2-3; TRBD2 is a possible D gene (6 bases). The V and J ends lost 4 bases and 10 bases respectively, with 27 bases between them. The germline V gene has CDR1 DFQATT and CDR2 SNEGSKA (reference sequence). This CDR3 is built from 16 residues. In DNA form, the CDR3 reads TGCAGTGCTATGAGTCCTGGCCCAGCCGGAGCGGGCGCGCAGTATTTT. As protein: CSAMSPGPAGAGAQYF.

The V and J genes are TRBV6-5 and TRBJ2-3; TRBD2 aligns across 13 bases. The germline V gene encodes CDR1 MNHEY and CDR2 SVGAGI. This CDR3 contains 19 residues. V lost 4 bases, J lost 2 bases, and 12 bases stayed unmatched. The CDR3 protein is CASSSNHRLAGGHTDTQYF. CDR3 sequence (DNA): TGTGCCAGCAGTTCGAACCACAGACTAGCGGGGGGCCACACAGATACGCAGTATTTT.

In its sample, this clonotype was seen once. The junction and the germline gene differ at one end; a read error may be behind it. The chain carries TRBV4-3 and TRBJ2-6; 10 positions agree with TRBD1. From germline, CDR1 is LGHNA and CDR2 YSLEER. This CDR3 comprises 17 residues. CDR3 region: CASSQWDRGSGDNVLTF. CDR3 nucleotides: TGCGCCAGCAGCCAGTGGGACAGGGGCTCTGGGGACAACGTCCTGACTTTC.

This clonotype was recorded a few times. The chain links TRBV4-2 to TRBJ2-1; 13 nucleotides line up with TRBD2. The CDR3 is 15 amino acids. V trimming: 4 bases; J trimming: 7 bases; junction bases outside the gene matches: 4. Per germline, CDR1 LGHNA and CDR2 YNFKEQ. DNA for the CDR3: TGTGCCAGCAGCCTGGGACTAGCGGGGAGGAATGAGCAGTTCTTC. The encoded protein is CASSLGLAGRNEQFF.

J is TRBJ1-4 and V is TRBV20-1, with a tentative D call TRBD1 (5 bases). From germline, CDR1 is DFQATT and CDR2 SNEGSKA (reference sequence). The CDR3 has 12 amino acids. With 6 bases removed from V and 5 bases from J, the gap between germline ends came to 10 bases. The CDR3 here is CSAGRENEKLFF. The CDR3 region has the DNA TGCAGTGCGGGACGGGAGAATGAAAAACTGTTTTTT.

The sample holds a few counts of this clonotype. The gene calls are TRBV7-3 and TRBJ2-1; D is unresolved. This CDR3 has 12 amino acids. The V gene's germline CDR1 is SGHTA and CDR2 FQGTGA. V lost 1 base and J lost 6, with 4 bases in between. This CDR3 is CASSLRANEQFF. As DNA, the CDR3 is TGTGCCAGCAGCTTAAGGGCCAATGAGCAGTTCTTC.

The V gene is TRBV6-1, the J gene TRBJ2-7; D might be TRBD2 (5 bases). Trimming left V 5 bases short and J 2 bases short, with 16 bases between. Germline-derived CDR1 and CDR2 are MNHNS and SASEGT. The CDR3 is 15 amino acids. The CDR3 DNA sequence: TGTGCCAGCAGTCCGTACACGGGAATGCCCTACGAGCAGTACTTC. Translation gives CASSPYTGMPYEQYF.

The rearrangement uses TRBV28 and TRBJ2-1, with 10 nucleotides matching TRBD1. V was pared by 1 base and J by 9 bases, with 9 bases of the junction left unmatched. The CDR3 is 16 residues long. Germline CDR1 MDHEN, CDR2 SYDVKM. The CDR3 DNA sequence: TGTGCCAGCAGTTTATCCGGGACAGGGGCACAGAGTGAGCAGTTCTTC. As protein: CASSLSGTGAQSEQFF.